The text below deals with one TCR beta chain. Its antigen is undetermined. Generated by immunoSEQ multiplex PCR, the TCRdb table keeps only in-frame clones and is missing some. The top ten clones hold just over 5% of a sample with 40,000 to 45,000 clones, 65% to 90% of them seen once. The data were taken from a study of a mutant IDH1 vaccine in newly diagnosed glioma. Study information: Before enrollment, the patients had been treated with radiotherapy alone, temozolomide alone, or both together. Most of them had received both. The week-35 safety follow-up was V12, and the week-47 study end was V13.

V dropped 3 bases and J dropped 4 bases, with 12 bases sitting between them. The length of the CDR3 is 14 residues. The germline V gene has CDR1 KGHSH and CDR2 LQKENI. Study-level findings and limits: Patients showed vaccine-induced immune responses at a rate of about 93%.

Time point reported: week 35, safety follow-up. Vaccinated patients received 300 ug of mutant IDH1 20-mer peptide per dose, with topical imiquimod. Across weeks 1, 3, 5, 7, 11, 15, 19 and 23, patients received a vaccination each time, eight in all. V is TRBV18 and J is TRBJ1-1; D is perhaps TRBD1 (6 bases). The sample was PBMCs, taken from a glioma patient whose treatment included an IDH1 peptide vaccine. This receptor was taken from a woman in her forties or fifties with glioma. The CDR3 loop is CASSPNRDGTEAFF. CDR3 bases: TGTGCCAGCTCACCTAACAGGGACGGCACTGAAGCTTTCTTT.